This T cell receptor (beta chain) appears in the sequencing data of a study of T cell responses to AZD1222 COVID-19 vaccine. Points from the study as a whole: Only a handful of AZD1222 recipients tested seropositive at baseline.

About this clone itself: Antigen specificity is unknown.

Using immunoSEQ multiplex PCR, the repertoire was profiled, and TCRdb retains in-frame clones only, with some absent. The profile shows roughly 96,000 clones, around 87% of them singletons. This CDR3 has 15 amino acids. CDR1 is MNHEY, CDR2 SMNVEV, per germline (reference sequence). V dropped 6 bases and J dropped 6; count of bases not matched to a gene: 14. This sequence was found in an adult who received the AZD1222 COVID-19 vaccine. The sequencing here drew on peripheral blood, taken 28 days after the second AZD1222 dose. The V gene is TRBV27, the J gene TRBJ2-7; 7 positions match TRBD1. The DNA for the CDR3 is TGTGCCAGCAGCCTGGGGACAGAAGTTCCCCTCGAGCAGTACTTC. Its translation is CASSLGTEVPLEQYF.